One sample yielded the 5 T cell receptor beta chains listed below, sequenced in a study of Graves' ophthalmopathy and Graves' hyperthyroidism. Amplified TCR beta CDR3 regions were obtained using RNA transcripts as template. RT-PCR in the first round used HTBI primers; a second-round multiplex PCR followed. TCRdb analysed the multiplex PCR reads with MiXCR anew, one entry per CDR3 protein. The sample comprises over a million distinct CDR3 sequences, roughly 35% of which are singletons, and roughly 11% rests with the top ten. The material sequenced was peripheral blood or thyroid tissue (not recorded which). These receptors all come from an adult man with Graves' hyperthyroidism.

The chain is built from TRBV7-2 and TRBJ2-7; a weak D match, TRBD1 (6 bases). CDR3 size: 16 residues. V was cut by 6 bases and J by 8 bases, with 26 bases left in between. The germline gives CDR1 SGHTA, CDR2 FQGNSA. The CDR3 is CASRRTLDSYQPQQYF. CDR3 nucleotides: TGTGCCAGCAGACGGACCTTGGACAGCTATCAGCCCCAGCAGTACTTC.

With regard to this clonotype: A much larger clone sits a single nucleotide away, making a read error possible. The rearrangement joins TRBV24-1 to TRBJ1-2; no firm D call. The CDR3 extends over 13 amino acids. V was shortened by 7 bases and J by 2 bases, with 10 bases between the two germline ends. CDR1 KGHDR and CDR2 SFDVKD come from the germline V gene. In DNA form, the CDR3 reads TGTGCCACCAGCGAGGAACAGAACTATGGCTACACCTTC. This sequence encodes CATSEEQNYGYTF.

The J gene is TRBJ1-2, the V gene TRBV19, with D perhaps matching TRBD1 (5 bases). The length of the CDR3 is 15 residues. Germline values: CDR1 LNHDA, CDR2 SQIVND (reference sequence). The V gene lost 7 bases and the J gene lost 6 bases, with 21 bases spanning the gap. The CDR3, as DNA: TGTGCCAGTACTCCATGGGGCGACACTGGGAATGGCTACACCTTC. Residues: CASTPWGDTGNGYTF.

The table lists this clonotype with many counts. The rearrangement joins TRBV5-1 to TRBJ1-1; D possibly corresponds to TRBD1 (6 bases). Trimming shortened V by 4 bases and J by 1 base, and 11 bases separated the two germline ends. Germline lookup yields CDR1 SGHRS and CDR2 YFSETQ. This CDR3 contains 14 residues. This CDR3 is CASSADSGNTEAFF. For the CDR3, the DNA is TGCGCCAGCAGCGCGGACAGCGGGAACACTGAAGCTTTCTTT.

This clonotype has ten or more counts. The chain has TRBV10-3 and TRBJ2-2, with D possibly matching TRBD1 (5 bases). The V gene lost 4 bases and the J gene lost 0 bases, with 9 bases spanning the gap. The CDR3 totals 15 residues. Germline assignment: CDR1 ENHRY and CDR2 SYGVKD. The CDR3 DNA reads TGTGCCATCAGTGGCAGGGAATCGAACACCGGGGAGCTGTTTTTT. Translated, it gives CAISGRESNTGELFF.